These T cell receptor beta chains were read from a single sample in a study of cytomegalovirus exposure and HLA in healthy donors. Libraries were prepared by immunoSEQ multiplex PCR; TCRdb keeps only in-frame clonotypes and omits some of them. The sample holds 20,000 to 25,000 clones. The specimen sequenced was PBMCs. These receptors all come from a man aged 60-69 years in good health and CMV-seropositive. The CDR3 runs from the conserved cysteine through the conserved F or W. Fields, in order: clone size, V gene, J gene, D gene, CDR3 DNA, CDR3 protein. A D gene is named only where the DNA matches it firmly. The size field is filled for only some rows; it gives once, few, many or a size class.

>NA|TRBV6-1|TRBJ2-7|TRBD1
TGTGCCAGCGGACGAAGGACAGGGGGTAAGGACGAGCAGTACTTC
CASGRRTGGKDEQYF
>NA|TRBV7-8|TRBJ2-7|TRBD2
TGTGCCAGCAGCTTAGGGGGGGGACGCGCTGGGGCCTACGAGCAGTACTTC
CASSLGGGRAGAYEQYF
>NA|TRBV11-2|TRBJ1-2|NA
TGTGCCAGCAGCGCAGGCCTTAACTATGGCTACACCTTC
CASSAGLNYGYTF
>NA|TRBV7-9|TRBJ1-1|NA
TGTGCCAGCAGCCTACAACAGGGACACACTGAAGCTTTCTTT
CASSLQQGHTEAFF
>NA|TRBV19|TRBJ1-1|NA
TGTGCCAGTAGTATGGGCAGAAAGAACACTGAAGCTTTCTTT
CASSMGRKNTEAFF
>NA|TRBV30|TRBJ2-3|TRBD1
TGTGCCTGGAGTGGACAGGGGTCGCGCACAGATACGCAGTATTTT
CAWSGQGSRTDTQYF
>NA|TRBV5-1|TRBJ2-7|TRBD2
TGCGCCAGCAGCTTAGCGGGAGTGTCCCCCTACGAGCAGTACTTC
CASSLAGVSPYEQYF
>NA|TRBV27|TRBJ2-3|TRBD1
TGTGCCAGCAGTCTACTCCGGACAGGGGCCACAGATACGCAGTATTTT
CASSLLRTGATDTQYF
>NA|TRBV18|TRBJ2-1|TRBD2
TGTGCCAGCTCACCACCGGGTAGCGGGGGTACCTACAATGAGCAGTTCTTC
CASSPPGSGGTYNEQFF
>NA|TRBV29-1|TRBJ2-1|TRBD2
TGCAGCGTGGCCGGGACTAGTTACAATGAGCAGTTCTTC
CSVAGTSYNEQFF
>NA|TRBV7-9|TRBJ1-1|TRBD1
TGTGCCAGCAGCTATGGACAGGGTGGGGCTTTCTTT
CASSYGQGGAFF
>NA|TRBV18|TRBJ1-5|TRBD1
TGTGCCAGCTCACCCTCAGGGGGAGGACAGCCCCAGCATTTT
CASSPSGGGQPQHF
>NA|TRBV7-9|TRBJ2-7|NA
TGTGCCAGCAGCCCCCAATCCTCCTACGAGCAGTACTTC
CASSPQSSYEQYF
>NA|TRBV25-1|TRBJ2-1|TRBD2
TGTGCCAGCAGTGAACAAGGGGGGGGACTAGCGGGGAATGAGCAGTTCTTC
CASSEQGGGLAGNEQFF
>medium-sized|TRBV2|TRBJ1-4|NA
TGTGCCAGCGGAGGTGGAAAACTGTTTTTT
CASGGGKLFF
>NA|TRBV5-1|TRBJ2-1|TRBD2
TGCGCCAGCAGCACGACTAGCGGGTCCTACAATGAGCAGTTCTTC
CASSTTSGSYNEQFF
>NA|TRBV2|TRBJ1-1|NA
TGTGCCAGCAGGGTTAATAAAGTCGGTGAAGCTTTCTTT
CASRVNKVGEAFF
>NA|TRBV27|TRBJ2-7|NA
TGTGCCAGCAAGCCCCGGGCTAGCTGGAATTACGAGCAGTACTTC
CASKPRASWNYEQYF
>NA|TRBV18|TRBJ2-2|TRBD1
TGTGCCAGCTCAACTTGGACAGGGAATACCGGGGAGCTGTTTTTT
CASSTWTGNTGELFF
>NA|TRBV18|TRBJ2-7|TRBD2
TGTGCCAGCTCACGCAGTCTCGGACTAGCGGGAGTTTCCGGCTACGAGCAGTACTTC
CASSRSLGLAGVSGYEQYF
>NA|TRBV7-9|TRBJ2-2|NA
TGTGCCAGCAGCCATAACACCGGGGAGCTGTTTTTT
CASSHNTGELFF
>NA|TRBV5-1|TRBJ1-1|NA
TGCGCCAGCAGCTTGGTCGGGGAAATAACTGAAGCTTTCTTT
CASSLVGEITEAFF
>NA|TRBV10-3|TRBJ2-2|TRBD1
TGTGCCATCAGTGTACAGGGGCTATTCGCGGGCGGGGAGCTGTTTTTT
CAISVQGLFAGGELFF
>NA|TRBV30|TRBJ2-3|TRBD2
TGTGCCTGGAAGGGCGGGACTAACACAGATACGCAGTATTTT
CAWKGGTNTDTQYF
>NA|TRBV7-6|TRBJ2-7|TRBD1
TGTGCCAGCAGCTTGGCGGGACAGGGACCCTACGAGCAGTACTTC
CASSLAGQGPYEQYF
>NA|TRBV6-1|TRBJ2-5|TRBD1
TGTGCCAGCAGTGGGGACAGGGAAGAGACCCAGTACTTC
CASSGDREETQYF
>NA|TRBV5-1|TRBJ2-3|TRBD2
TGCGCCAGCAGCTTGGGGACTAGCGGTAGCACAGATACGCAGTATTTT
CASSLGTSGSTDTQYF
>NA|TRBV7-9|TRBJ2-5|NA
TGTGCCAGCAGCTTAATGGGTCAGCGGGAGACCCAGTACTTC
CASSLMGQRETQYF
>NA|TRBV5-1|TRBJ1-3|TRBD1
TGCGCCAGCAGCTCCCAGGGACAGGGCTCTGGAAACACCATATATTTT
CASSSQGQGSGNTIYF
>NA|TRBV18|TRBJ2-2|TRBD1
TGTGCCAGCTCACCAGACAGGGCCGCGAACACCGGGGAGCTGTTTTTT
CASSPDRAANTGELFF
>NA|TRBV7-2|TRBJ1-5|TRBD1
TGTGCCAGCAGCTCCCTCCAATACCCCCGGACAGGGGAACAGCCCCAGCATTTT
CASSSLQYPRTGEQPQHF
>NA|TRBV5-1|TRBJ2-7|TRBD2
TGCGCCAGCAGTTCACTAGCGGAGAGCTCCTACGAGCAGTACTTC
CASSSLAESSYEQYF
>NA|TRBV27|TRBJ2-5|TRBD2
TGTGCCAGCAGTTCACTAGCGGGGATAAAAGAGACCCAGTACTTC
CASSSLAGIKETQYF
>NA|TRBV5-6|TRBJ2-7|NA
TGTGCCAGCAGCTCGTCGTACGAGCAGTACTTC
CASSSSYEQYF
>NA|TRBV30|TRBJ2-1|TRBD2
TGTGCCTGGAGTAAACCTCCGAGCGGGAGGGCCGCCAATGAGCAGTTCTTC
CAWSKPPSGRAANEQFF
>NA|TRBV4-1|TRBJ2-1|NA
TGCGCCAGCAGCCGGGGGGAGCTCTCCTACAATGAGCAGTTCTTC
CASSRGELSYNEQFF
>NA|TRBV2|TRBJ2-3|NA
TGTGCCAGCAGGGGATCTGGCGGGGGCACAGATACGCAGTATTTT
CASRGSGGGTDTQYF
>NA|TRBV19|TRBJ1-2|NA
TGTGCCAGTGGCCCACGGGGGTCCTATGGCTACACCTTC
CASGPRGSYGYTF
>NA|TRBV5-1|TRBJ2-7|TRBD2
TGCGCCAGCAGCCCAGGCGACCTAGCGGGAGGAATTGGCTACGAGCAGTACTTC
CASSPGDLAGGIGYEQYF
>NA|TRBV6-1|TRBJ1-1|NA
TGTGCCAGTGCCCGGTCGAGTCTGAACACTGAAGCTTTCTTT
CASARSSLNTEAFF
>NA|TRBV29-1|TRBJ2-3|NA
TGCAGCGTTGAAAGGTCCTGGAGAGATACGCAGTATTTT
CSVERSWRDTQYF
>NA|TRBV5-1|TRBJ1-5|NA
TGCGCCAGCAGACCTACAGAATTCAATCAGCCCCAGCATTTT
CASRPTEFNQPQHF
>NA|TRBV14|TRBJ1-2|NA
TGTGCCAGCAGCCAAGCTGTATATGGCTACACCTTC
CASSQAVYGYTF
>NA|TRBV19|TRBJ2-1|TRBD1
TGTGCCAGTAGTTCCGGGACAGAAGTATACAATGAGCAGTTCTTC
CASSSGTEVYNEQFF
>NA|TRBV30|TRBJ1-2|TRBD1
TGTGCCTGGAGTGCCCGGGGCCTGGGACAGGGGGTCTATGGCTACACCTTC
CAWSARGLGQGVYGYTF
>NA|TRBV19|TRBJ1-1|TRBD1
TGTGCCAGTAGTATAGGCGGACAGGGAGGGACTGAAGCTTTCTTT
CASSIGGQGGTEAFF
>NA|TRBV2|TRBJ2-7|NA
TGTGCCAGCAGGAAGAGTTCGAGCTCCTACGAGCAGTACTTC
CASRKSSSSYEQYF
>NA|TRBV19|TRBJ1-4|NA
TGTGCCAGCCGCGGGACGGACTATGAAAAACTGTTTTTT
CASRGTDYEKLFF
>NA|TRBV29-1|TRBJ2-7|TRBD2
TGCAGCGTTGGGGGACTAGCGGGAGGTACTTCCTACGAGCAGTACTTC
CSVGGLAGGTSYEQYF
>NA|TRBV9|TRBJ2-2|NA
TGTGCCAGCAGCCAGGTCGACGCGGGCGGGGAGCTGTTTTTT
CASSQVDAGGELFF
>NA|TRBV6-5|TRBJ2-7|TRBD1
TGTGCCAGCAGTTCTGCGGGACAGGGAAGTTTGCAGTACTTC
CASSSAGQGSLQYF
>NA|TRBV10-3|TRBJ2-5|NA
TGTGCCATCAGCCAGCGGACGGAAGAGACCCAGTACTTC
CAISQRTEETQYF
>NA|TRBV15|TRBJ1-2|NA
TGTGCCACCAGCAGAGAGTATCCCGGACAACTCTATGGCTACACCTTC
CATSREYPGQLYGYTF
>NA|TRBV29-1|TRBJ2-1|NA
TGCAGCGTTCTATGGCGGGACTACAATGAGCAGTTCTTC
CSVLWRDYNEQFF
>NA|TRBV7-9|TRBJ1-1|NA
TGTGCCAGCCTCTGGGAGGGAAATACTGAAGCTTTCTTT
CASLWEGNTEAFF
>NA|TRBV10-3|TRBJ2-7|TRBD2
TGTGCCATCAGTCCTACTAGCGGGAGAGCTCCCGAGCAGTACTTC
CAISPTSGRAPEQYF
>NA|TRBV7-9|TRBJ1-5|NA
TGTGCCAGCAGCCATTCAGGGGTGGGGCTCAATCAGCCCCAGCATTTT
CASSHSGVGLNQPQHF
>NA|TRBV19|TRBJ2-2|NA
TGTGCCAGTACCCCTTCAGGGGTCGGCACCGGGGAGCTGTTTTTT
CASTPSGVGTGELFF
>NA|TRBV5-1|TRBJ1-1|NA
TGCGCCAGCAGCTTGGCACAGGGAATTATGAACACTGAAGCTTTCTTT
CASSLAQGIMNTEAFF
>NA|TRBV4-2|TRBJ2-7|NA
TGTGCCAGCAGCCAAGGACTAGGTGACTACGAGCAGTACTTC
CASSQGLGDYEQYF